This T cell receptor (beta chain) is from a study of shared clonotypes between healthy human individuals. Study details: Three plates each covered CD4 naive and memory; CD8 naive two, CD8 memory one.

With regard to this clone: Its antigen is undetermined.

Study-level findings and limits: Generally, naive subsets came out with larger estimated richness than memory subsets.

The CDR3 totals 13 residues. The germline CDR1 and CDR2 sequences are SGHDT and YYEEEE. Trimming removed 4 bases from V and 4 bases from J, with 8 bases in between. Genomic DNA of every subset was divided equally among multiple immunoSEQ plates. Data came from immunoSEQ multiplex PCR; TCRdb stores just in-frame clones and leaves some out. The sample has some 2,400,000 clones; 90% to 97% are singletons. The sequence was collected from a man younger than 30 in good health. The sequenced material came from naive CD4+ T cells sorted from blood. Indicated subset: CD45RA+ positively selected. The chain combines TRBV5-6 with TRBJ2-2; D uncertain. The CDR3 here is CASSRRGTGELFF. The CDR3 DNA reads TGTGCCAGCAGCCGTCGTGGCACCGGGGAGCTGTTTTTT.